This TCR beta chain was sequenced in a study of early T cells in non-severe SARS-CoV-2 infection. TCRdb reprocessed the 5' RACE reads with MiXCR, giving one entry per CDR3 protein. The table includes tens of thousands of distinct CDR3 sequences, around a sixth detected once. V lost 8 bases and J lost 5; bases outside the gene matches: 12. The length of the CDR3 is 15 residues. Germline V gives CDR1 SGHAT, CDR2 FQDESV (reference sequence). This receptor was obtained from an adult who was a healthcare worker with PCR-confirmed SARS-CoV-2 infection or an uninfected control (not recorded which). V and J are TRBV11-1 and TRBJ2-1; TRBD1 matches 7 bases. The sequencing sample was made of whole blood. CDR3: CASGRRGTANNEQFF. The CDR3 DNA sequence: TGTGCCAGCGGACGCCGTGGGACAGCGAACAATGAGCAGTTCTTC.